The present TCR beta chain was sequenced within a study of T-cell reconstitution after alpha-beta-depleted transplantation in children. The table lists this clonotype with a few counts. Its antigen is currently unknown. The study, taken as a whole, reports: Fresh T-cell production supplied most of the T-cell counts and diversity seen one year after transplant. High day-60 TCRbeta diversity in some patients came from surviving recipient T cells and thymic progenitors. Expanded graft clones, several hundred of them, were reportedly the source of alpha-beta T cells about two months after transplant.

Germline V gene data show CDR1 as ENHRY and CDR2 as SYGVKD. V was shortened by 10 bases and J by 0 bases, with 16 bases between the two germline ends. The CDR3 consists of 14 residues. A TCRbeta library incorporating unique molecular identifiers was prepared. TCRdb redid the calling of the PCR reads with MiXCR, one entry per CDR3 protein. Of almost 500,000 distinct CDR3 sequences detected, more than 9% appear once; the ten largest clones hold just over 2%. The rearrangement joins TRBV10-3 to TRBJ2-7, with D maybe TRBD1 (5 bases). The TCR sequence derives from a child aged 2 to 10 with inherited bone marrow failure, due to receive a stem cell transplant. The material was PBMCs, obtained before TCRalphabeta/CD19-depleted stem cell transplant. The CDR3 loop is CASSSTASSYEQYF. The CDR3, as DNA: TGTGCCAGCTCCTCGACAGCAAGCTCCTACGAGCAGTACTTC.